This is a list of T cell receptor beta chains from one sample in a study of CD4 T cells in relation to SARS-CoV-2 and coronaviruses. Profiled with immunoSEQ multiplex PCR; TCRdb holds only in-frame clones, not every one. Of about 26,000 clones listed, roughly 70% are singletons. These receptors lack a known antigen. Sequencing was done on a sample of CD4+ T cells from PBMCs, cultured in vitro. These TCRs come from a human donor in good health. Both conserved end residues are part of each CDR3. A D gene is named only where the DNA matches it firmly. Clone sizes are given selectively: once, few, many, or a class where the clone is expanded.

d_gene,v_gene,j_gene,abundance,CDR3nt,CDR3aa
TRBD1,TRBV5-1,TRBJ2-5,.,TGCGCCAGCGACCGGGACAGGGATTCAGAGACCCAGTACTTC,CASDRDRDSETQYF
.,TRBV5-1,TRBJ1-1,.,TGCGCCAGCAGCTTGGACGGAGTGAACACTGAAGCTTTCTTT,CASSLDGVNTEAFF
.,TRBV6-5,TRBJ1-2,.,TGTGCCAGCAGTTACTCCTCAGGGAGCTATGGCTACACCTTC,CASSYSSGSYGYTF
.,TRBV28,TRBJ1-1,large,TGTGCCAGCACCCCTGGGGACCTCGAAAACACTGAAGCTTTCTTT,CASTPGDLENTEAFF
TRBD1,TRBV5-5,TRBJ1-2,.,TGTGCCAGCAGCCGGGACAGGGTCTATGGCTACACCTTC,CASSRDRVYGYTF
TRBD2,TRBV6-2/TRBV6-3,TRBJ2-3,few,TGTGCCAGCAGTTACGACCGGGGGGGCACAGATACGCAGTATTTT,CASSYDRGGTDTQYF
TRBD1,TRBV4-1,TRBJ1-6,few,TGCGCCAGCAGTCAGGACAGGGATCCGTCGGGTGACCCCCTCCACTTT,CASSQDRDPSGDPLHF
.,TRBV19,TRBJ1-2,few,TGTGCCAGTAGTATAGTCAGGGACTATGGCTACACCTTC,CASSIVRDYGYTF
.,TRBV19,TRBJ1-2,few,TGTGCCAGTAGGGACACCAACTATGGCTACACCTTC,CASRDTNYGYTF
.,TRBV5-1,TRBJ2-7,few,TGCGCCAGCAGCTTGACTACGGGCCCCTACGAGCAGTACTTC,CASSLTTGPYEQYF
.,TRBV20-1,TRBJ2-7,.,TGCAGTGGACAGGCAACCTACGAGCAGTACTTC,CSGQATYEQYF
TRBD1,TRBV19,TRBJ2-2,.,TGTGCCAGCCGGTTTGGACAGGGGTCCGGGGAGCTGTTTTTT,CASRFGQGSGELFF
TRBD1,TRBV2,TRBJ1-5,.,TGTGCCAGCAGCCGACAGGGGGAGAGCAATCAGCCCCAGCATTTT,CASSRQGESNQPQHF
.,TRBV7-8,TRBJ1-5,once,TGTGCCAGCAGCTTAGTGGCGGATCAGCCCCAGCATTTT,CASSLVADQPQHF
.,TRBV5-6,TRBJ1-1,.,TGTGCCAGCAGCTCCGTAGTGTGGGGTTCGGTGAACACTGAAGCTTTCTTT,CASSSVVWGSVNTEAFF
.,TRBV19,TRBJ2-5,.,TGTGCCAGTAGTTGGGCGGCGGTCGGGGAGACCCAGTACTTC,CASSWAAVGETQYF
.,TRBV14,TRBJ1-1,.,TGTGCCAGCAGCCAATTTTCGAGCAGAGCTTTCTTT,CASSQFSSRAFF
TRBD1,TRBV29-1,TRBJ1-2,.,TGCAGCGTTGGGACTAAGACAGGGGAGCCAAACTATGGCTACACCTTC,CSVGTKTGEPNYGYTF
.,TRBV10-3,TRBJ2-1,few,TGTGCCATCATGTATCCAGGGAGCAATGAGCAGTTCTTC,CAIMYPGSNEQFF
.,TRBV9,TRBJ2-7,.,TGTGCCAGCAGCCAATCGGACGGCTCCTACGAGCAGTACTTC,CASSQSDGSYEQYF
TRBD1,TRBV6-5,TRBJ2-5,.,TGTGCCAGCAACAGGGGCAATTCCCAAGAGACCCAGTACTTC,CASNRGNSQETQYF
TRBD2,TRBV6-5,TRBJ2-1,once,TGTGCCAGCAGTCCCGGACTAGCGGGCCTCAATGAGCAGTTCTTC,CASSPGLAGLNEQFF
.,TRBV16,TRBJ1-1,few,TGTGCCAGCAGCCAATCCCACCCCCGGACGGCGAACACTGAAGCTTTCTTT,CASSQSHPRTANTEAFF
.,TRBV6-5,TRBJ1-1,.,TGTGCCAGCAGCTCCGAGTTGGGTGAAGCTTTCTTT,CASSSELGEAFF
TRBD2,TRBV18,TRBJ2-7,.,TGTGCCAGCTCACCCCGGGGGGGCCGCCTTACCTACGAGCAGTACTTC,CASSPRGGRLTYEQYF
TRBD2,TRBV4-2,TRBJ2-7,.,TGTGCCAGCAGCCAAGATCCGGGAGCGGGAGGACGATACGAGCAGTACTTC,CASSQDPGAGGRYEQYF
TRBD2,TRBV20-1,TRBJ2-7,.,TGCAGTGCTAGTGCCGGGGGACTAGCGGGCCTATCCTACGAGCAGTACTTC,CSASAGGLAGLSYEQYF
.,TRBV4-2,TRBJ1-5,.,TGTGCCAGCAGCCAACGGGACTTCCAGGAGCCCCAGCATTTT,CASSQRDFQEPQHF
.,TRBV7-9,TRBJ1-5,.,TGTGCCAGCAGTTCTGGACAGTTTAGCAATCAGCCCCAGCATTTT,CASSSGQFSNQPQHF
.,TRBV27,TRBJ1-1,.,TGTGCCAGCAGTCCTACAGTGAACACTGAAGCTTTCTTT,CASSPTVNTEAFF
TRBD1,TRBV7-2,TRBJ2-7,.,TGTGCCAGCAGCTCGGAGACAGGGGCCTACGAGCAGTACTTC,CASSSETGAYEQYF
.,TRBV6-5,TRBJ1-1,.,TGTGCCAGCAGTTATGTAGCGACAAACACTGAAGCTTTCTTT,CASSYVATNTEAFF
.,TRBV18,TRBJ2-2,few,TGTGCCAGCTCACCCCTCCCAAAGAAGGCGAACACCGGGGAGCTGTTTTTT,CASSPLPKKANTGELFF
.,TRBV20-1,TRBJ2-5,.,TGCAGTGCCACAGCGGAAGAGACCCAGTACTTC,CSATAEETQYF
.,TRBV2,TRBJ2-7,.,TGTGCCAGCTGTTTGCAATTCGAGCAGTACTTC,CASCLQFEQYF
.,TRBV15,TRBJ2-1,.,TGTGCCACCAGCAGAGATTTGGGGGGTTACAATGAGCAGTTCTTC,CATSRDLGGYNEQFF
.,TRBV28,TRBJ2-3,.,TGTGCCAGCAGCAAAATTAGCACAGATACGCAGTATTTT,CASSKISTDTQYF
.,TRBV2,TRBJ1-5,.,TGTGCCAGCAGCGCCGGGACATATTATAGCAATCAGCCCCAGCATTTT,CASSAGTYYSNQPQHF
.,TRBV18,TRBJ1-1,.,TGTGCCAGCTCGCCGGCCTCGGGAGACACTGAAGCTTTCTTT,CASSPASGDTEAFF
.,TRBV19,TRBJ2-5,few,TGTGCCAGTAGTATAAGGGGGGAGACCCAGTACTTC,CASSIRGETQYF
.,TRBV6-2/TRBV6-3,TRBJ2-1,.,TGTGCCAGCAGCCGGGAACGGGACTCCTACAATGAGCAGTTCTTC,CASSRERDSYNEQFF
TRBD2,TRBV3-1/TRBV3-2,TRBJ2-7,.,TGTGCCAGCAGCCAAGATAAGGGGCTAGCGGGGGGTTCCTACGAGCAGTACTTC,CASSQDKGLAGGSYEQYF
.,TRBV3-1/TRBV3-2,TRBJ2-3,.,TGTGCCAGCAGCCAAGATCCAGATACGCAGTATTTT,CASSQDPDTQYF
.,TRBV23-1,TRBJ2-1,.,TGCGCCAGCCTACCGCGGCAGGGATCTTGGAATGAGCAGTTCTTC,CASLPRQGSWNEQFF